What follows are 29 T cell receptor beta chains derived from one specimen sequenced in a study of metastatic and nonmetastatic thyroid tumors. With MiXCR, TCRdb called clones anew from the PCR reads. Of some 23,000 clones listed, about 13% are singletons. Among the patients, none had received any treatment before thyroid surgery. The sequenced sample consisted of blood. These receptors were obtained from a female donor with papillary thyroid cancer or a benign thyroid nodule (not recorded which). Some clones in this sample may be carry-over from other donors' samples.

This clone was picked up many times. The V call is TRBV6-1, the J call TRBJ2-7; either TRBD1 or TRBD2 may supply D (5 bases each). The V and J ends lost 7 bases and 7 bases respectively, with 14 bases between them. CDR1 and CDR2 from the germline V gene are MNHNS and SASEGT. CDR3 size: 12 residues. The CDR3 DNA reads as TGTGCCAGCAATCTGTGGGGGAGAGAGCAGTACTTC. This codes for CASNLWGREQYF.

There are many counts of this clone. The chain couples TRBV12-5 to TRBJ2-1, with D possibly being TRBD2 (6 bases). V was trimmed by 5 bases and J by 7 bases, leaving 12 bases between them. Germline V gene lookup returns CDR1 LGHNT and CDR2 FRNRAP. The CDR3 totals 13 residues. DNA of the CDR3: TGTGCTAGTGGTCCGCGCGGGGTTAATGAGCAGTTCTTC. Its protein is CASGPRGVNEQFF.

This chain connects TRBV7-3 to TRBJ2-1; possible D gene TRBD2, 7 bases. The CDR3 runs to 15 residues. V dropped 1 base and J dropped 7 bases, with 14 bases sitting between them. Germline V lookup: CDR1 SGHTA, CDR2 FQGTGA. The CDR3 spells CASSLRGGGGNEQFF. The CDR3 nucleotides are TGTGCCAGCAGCTTAAGGGGGGGCGGTGGGAATGAGCAGTTCTTC.

In its sample, this clone was seen many times. V usage is TRBV20-1 and J usage is TRBJ2-5, with D perhaps TRBD1 (5 bases). The CDR3 spans 14 residues. The germline gives CDR1 DFQATT, CDR2 SNEGSKA (reference sequence). Deletions cut 6 bases from V and 5 bases from J, with 19 bases between. The chain's CDR3 is CSAPSLEKGETQYF. The CDR3 coding sequence is TGCAGTGCCCCCTCTCTGGAGAAGGGGGAGACCCAGTACTTC.

This clone was detected ten times or more. The chain recombines TRBV20-1 with TRBJ2-2, with D hard to call. Germline V gene lookup returns CDR1 DFQATT and CDR2 SNEGSKA (reference sequence). The CDR3 loop spans 15 amino acids. The V end was cut by 3 bases, the J end by 5 bases, with 16 bases between. The CDR3, as DNA: TGCAGTGCTAGCGGCCAGCATAGGAGTACCGGGGAGCTGTTTTTT. This translates into CSASGQHRSTGELFF.

In this sample, this clone turned up many times. The rearrangement uses TRBV5-1 and TRBJ2-5; TRBD2 is a possible D gene (6 bases). The CDR3 sequence is 13 residues long. The V and J ends lost 5 bases and 3 bases respectively, with 11 bases between them. From germline, CDR1 is SGHRS and CDR2 YFSETQ. The CDR3 is CASRLGSKETQYF. The CDR3 nucleotides are TGCGCCAGCAGACTCGGGAGTAAAGAGACCCAGTACTTC.

This clone showed up many times. V usage is TRBV29-1 and J usage is TRBJ2-1; D may be TRBD2 (6 bases). This CDR3 has 16 amino acids. Germline V gives CDR1 SQVTM, CDR2 ANQGSEA. The V end was cut by 0 bases, the J end by 1 base, with 13 bases between. The chain's CDR3 is CSVEDPGRSSYNEQFF. As DNA, the CDR3 is TGCAGCGTTGAAGATCCCGGGAGATCATCCTACAATGAGCAGTTCTTC.

At least ten counts were recorded for this clone. This sequence joins TRBV6-1 and TRBJ2-3; 12 nucleotides align to TRBD2. In germline, CDR1 is MNHNS, CDR2 SASEGT. V lost 6 bases and J lost 4; bases outside the gene matches: 8. CDR3 size: 16 residues. The CDR3 region is CASRPRLAGAADTQYF. The CDR3 bases are TGTGCCAGCAGACCCCGACTAGCGGGAGCTGCAGATACGCAGTATTTT.

Many counts were recorded for this clone. The chain links TRBV12-3 or TRBV12-4 to TRBJ2-5; D not resolved. The V gene lost 8 bases and the J gene lost 5 bases, with 24 bases spanning the gap. The CDR3 loop spans 16 amino acids. CDR3: CASSPPGSTSLETQYF. The CDR3 nucleotides are TGTGCCAGCTCCCCGCCCGGCAGTACATCCTTGGAGACCCAGTACTTC.

In this sample, this clone turned up a few times. A read error may produce the germline difference seen at one junction end. V is TRBV6-2 or TRBV6-3 and J is TRBJ1-1; no definite D call. CDR1 is MNHEY and CDR2 is SVGEGT in the germline V gene. The CDR3 extends over 16 amino acids. CDR3 residues: CASSYEVGVTNTESFF. The CDR3, as DNA: TGTGCCAGCAGTTACGAGGTCGGAGTCACGAACACTGAATCTTTCTTT.

As regards this clone: At one end the junction does not follow the germline gene, possibly because of a read error. This chain links TRBV6-2 or TRBV6-3 with TRBJ2-7; D not resolved. This CDR3 has 15 residues. Germline V gene data show CDR1 as MNHEY and CDR2 as SVGEGT. This chain's CDR3 is CASSYDVEGSYEQYF. The CDR3 nucleotides are TGCGCCAGCAGTTACGACGTGGAAGGTTCCTACGAGCAGTACTTC.

The table lists this clone with many counts. The chain combines TRBV6-4 with TRBJ2-1; no firm D call. V dropped 4 bases and J dropped 4 bases, with 11 bases sitting between them. Germline V gene sequence: CDR1 MRHNA, CDR2 SNTAGT. This CDR3 has 14 amino acids. CDR3 residues: CASSVDGSYNEQFF. Here the CDR3 DNA reads TGTGCCAGCAGTGTGGACGGTTCATACAATGAGCAGTTCTTC.

The V call is TRBV12-3 or TRBV12-4, the J call TRBJ2-1; tentatively, D is TRBD1 or TRBD2 (5 bases each). Trimming shortened V by 8 bases and J by 3 bases, and 14 bases separated the two germline ends. This CDR3 is 14 amino acids long. CDR3 sequence: CASVRGVNYNEQFF. As DNA, the CDR3 is TGTGCCAGCGTCCGAGGGGTAAACTACAATGAGCAGTTCTTC.

This clone is judged medium-sized. In DNA, the CDR3 is TGTGCCAGCACCCTACAGTACAATGAGCAGTTCTTC. This gives the protein CASTLQYNEQFF. The chain links TRBV6-1 to TRBJ2-1, with unresolved D. CDR1 and CDR2 (germline): MNHNS, SASEGT. This CDR3 is 12 amino acids long. V gave up 7 bases and J gave up 4 bases, with 8 bases separating them.

Points on this clone: A much larger clone sits a single nucleotide away, making a read error possible. This CDR3 is also generated by other DNA sequences in the sample. The chain carries TRBV3-1 and TRBJ2-3; no reliable D call. CDR3 length: 15 amino acids. The germline V gene encodes CDR1 LGHDT and CDR2 YNNKEL (reference sequence). V lost 5 bases and J 4 bases, leaving 16 bases between the germline ends. CDR3: CASSVDGNSPDTQYF. In nucleotides, the CDR3 is TGTGCCAGCAGCGTCGACGGCAATTCTCCAGATACGCAGTATTTT.

This chain uses TRBV5-1 with TRBJ2-2; no clear D gene. The CDR3 length is 13 residues. Germline V CDR1 and CDR2: SGHRS, YFSETQ. Trimming left V 3 bases short and J 4 bases short, with 7 bases between. CDR3 in DNA: TGCGCCAGCAGCTCACACTTCACCGGGGAGCTGTTTTTT. The encoded protein is CASSSHFTGELFF. Combining the CDR3 with reference TRBV5-1 and TRBJ2-2 gives the whole variable domain KAGVTQTPRYLIKTRGQQVTLSCSPISGHRSVSWYQQTPGQGLQFLFEYFSETQRNKGNFPGRFSGRQFSNSRSEMNVSTLELGDSALYLCASSSHFTGELFFGEGSRLTVL.

This clone was counted ten times or more. This chain uses TRBV2 with TRBJ2-6, with 7 bases lining up with TRBD1. The CDR3 is 15 residues long. The V gene end was trimmed by 6 bases and the J gene end by 1 base; junction bases not matched to a gene: 3. CDR1 is SNHLY and CDR2 is FYNNEI in the germline V gene. DNA for the CDR3: TGTGCCAGCAGAGTGGGACAGTCTGGGGCCAACGTCCTGACTTTC. Protein product: CASRVGQSGANVLTF. The full variable domain, completed using reference TRBV2 and TRBJ2-6, is EPEVTQTPSHQVTQMGQEVILRCVPISNHLYFYWYRQILGQKVEFLVSFYNNEISEKSEIFDDQFSVERPDGSNFTLKIRSTKLEDSAMYFCASRVGQSGANVLTFGAGSRLTVL.

This clone was seen just once. At one boundary the junction diverges from the germline segment, which might be a read error. The CDR3 is CASSLGRRLQETHYF. For the CDR3, the DNA is TGCGCCAGCAGCTTGGGGCGTCGCCTACAAGAGACCCATTACTTC. The chain combines TRBV5-1 with TRBJ2-5; no reliable D call. This CDR3 is 15 amino acids long. CDR1 is SGHRS and CDR2 is YFSETQ in the germline V gene.

This clone showed up many times. The CDR3 DNA follows: TGCGCCAGCAGCTTCAGACTAGCGGGAGGATACAATGAGCAGTTCTTC. Its protein product is CASSFRLAGGYNEQFF. The rearrangement uses TRBV4-1 and TRBJ2-1; 13 bases agree with TRBD2. The ends lost 5 bases at V and 4 bases at J; junction bases unmatched: 5. This CDR3 has 16 residues. Germline CDR1 is MGHRA and CDR2 is YSYEKL.

This chain links TRBV24-1 with TRBJ2-5, with a weak D call TRBD1 (5 bases). The V gene lost 10 bases and the J gene lost 4 bases, with 15 bases spanning the gap. This CDR3 is 13 amino acids long. Germline V CDR1 and CDR2: KGHDR, SFDVKD. The CDR3 loop is CATGDGHAETQYF. The CDR3 bases are TGTGCCACTGGTGACGGACATGCAGAGACCCAGTACTTC.

In its sample, this clone is medium-sized. The V gene is TRBV5-1, the J gene TRBJ2-2, with 10 bases identical to TRBD2. J gave up 7 bases and V 0 bases, and 6 bases lay outside the gene matches. Germline V gives CDR1 SGHRS, CDR2 YFSETQ. The CDR3 contains 16 residues. The CDR3 region has the DNA TGCGCCAGCAGCTTGGTGCTAGCGGGAGACGGCGGGGAGCTGTTTTTT. Translation gives CASSLVLAGDGGELFF.

In its sample, this clone was seen many times. V gene TRBV10-2 combines with J gene TRBJ2-1; D uncertain. The germline gives CDR1 WSHSY, CDR2 SAAADI. The CDR3 has 11 amino acids. V was clipped by 6 bases and J by 7 bases, with 7 bases between them. The CDR3 here is CASRHGNEQFF. In nucleotides, the CDR3 is TGCGCCAGCAGACATGGGAATGAGCAGTTCTTC.

In this sample, this clone turned up a few times. V usage is TRBV6-1 and J usage is TRBJ1-6, with unresolved D. Germline V lookup: CDR1 MNHNS, CDR2 SASEGT. The V end was cut by 6 bases, the J end by 11 bases, with 14 bases between. The CDR3 spans 13 residues. The CDR3 sequence is CASRFAGNPPLHF. CDR3 bases: TGTGCCAGCAGATTCGCGGGGAATCCACCCCTCCACTTT.

This clone was picked up many times. This chain uses TRBV7-3 with TRBJ2-3; possibly TRBD1 for D (5 bases). Germline V gives CDR1 SGHTA, CDR2 FQGTGA. The CDR3 sequence is 18 residues long. Trimming took 0 bases from V and 2 from J, leaving 18 bases between them. CDR3 DNA sequence: TGTGCCAGCAGCTTAACAGGTCAGGGAAAGGGGAACACAGATACGCAGTATTTT. Encoded protein: CASSLTGQGKGNTDTQYF.

The genes are TRBV4-3 and TRBJ2-3; D tentatively fits TRBD1 or TRBD2 (5 bases each). The CDR3 has 14 amino acids. Trimming removed 4 bases at V and 3 bases at J, with 11 bases between. Germline lookup yields CDR1 LGHNA and CDR2 YSLEER. The CDR3 sequence is CASSPGGWTDTQYF. CDR3 DNA sequence: TGCGCCAGCAGCCCTGGGGGTTGGACAGATACGCAGTATTTT.

Ten or more counts support this clone. The rearrangement links TRBV6-2 or TRBV6-3 to TRBJ2-7, with 7 bases lining up with TRBD1. There are 14 residues in the CDR3. The germline V gene encodes CDR1 MNHEY and CDR2 SVGEGT. J gave up 2 bases and V 5 bases, and 6 bases lay outside the gene matches. CDR3 residues: CASSRDSLTYEQYF. CDR3 coding DNA: TGTGCCAGCAGTAGGGACAGCCTTACCTACGAGCAGTACTTC.

There are many counts of this clone. This chain uses TRBV5-1 with TRBJ2-6; D ambiguous. With 4 bases removed from V and 0 bases from J, the gap between germline ends came to 14 bases. This CDR3 has 17 amino acids. Germline V gene lookup returns CDR1 SGHRS and CDR2 YFSETQ. The CDR3 DNA is TGCGCCAGCAGCGACGTTTCTTACCTCTCTGGGGCCAACGTCCTGACTTTC. This encodes CASSDVSYLSGANVLTF.

This clone was picked up many times. V gene TRBV28 combines with J gene TRBJ2-1; D may be TRBD1 (6 bases). Trimming cost V 3 bases and J 1 base, with 13 bases left between them. This CDR3 has 16 amino acids. Per the germline V gene, CDR1 is MDHEN and CDR2 is SYDVKM. In DNA, the CDR3 is TGTGCCAGCAGTTTTGGGGGACACGTATCCTACAATGAGCAGTTCTTC. This encodes CASSFGGHVSYNEQFF.

This clone was counted at least ten times. This may be a read error, as it is one base from a much larger clone. At the DNA level, this CDR3 is encoded by other sequences in the same sample as well. The V and J genes are TRBV19 and TRBJ2-7, with D maybe TRBD2 (6 bases). This CDR3 has 15 amino acids. In germline, CDR1 is LNHDA, CDR2 SQIVND (reference sequence). CDR3 DNA: TGTGCTAGTAGGCAATCTAGCGCCAGCTCCTACGAGCAGTACTTC. This gives the protein CASRQSSASSYEQYF.